Listed below are T cell receptor beta chains from one sample, sequenced in a study of human CD8 memory T cell subsets. TCRdb processed the 5' RACE reads again and assigns one entry to each CDR3 protein, with no DNA. The repertoire table contains some 10,000 distinct CDR3 sequences. Input material: CD8+ stem-like memory T cells (TSCM and TCM) sorted from PBMCs. The receptor source for this set is a human donor in good health. CDR3s include the opening cysteine and the closing phenylalanine or tryptophan. Some rows have no size entry. The others give once, few or many, or a class for an expanded clone.

J gene	V gene	clone size	CDR3 protein
TRBJ1-5	TRBV7-9	-	CASSSINSDQPQHF
TRBJ2-5	TRBV13	-	CASSTRTGRNQETQYF
TRBJ2-1	TRBV12-3/TRBV12-4	-	CASSRGLAEYNEQFF
TRBJ2-1	TRBV29-1	-	CSVEPTSGGSENEQFF
TRBJ2-2	TRBV29-1	-	CSVWKAGELFF
TRBJ2-3	TRBV20-1	-	CSPRTSGGMDTQYF
TRBJ2-1	TRBV20-1	-	CSASERDRSYNEQFF
TRBJ2-7	TRBV6-6	-	CASSYSGAYEQYF
TRBJ1-2	TRBV7-2	-	CASSQRQGILDGYTF
TRBJ2-3	TRBV10-3	-	CAISETPGQGTDTQYF
TRBJ2-3	TRBV6-2/TRBV6-3	-	CASRQRLAGSDTQYF
TRBJ2-1	TRBV5-6	-	CASSLSYEQFF
TRBJ1-2	TRBV6-6	medium-sized	CASSYGSEQGNYGYTF
TRBJ2-1	TRBV7-9	-	CASSLGPGSPRSNNEQFF
TRBJ2-5	TRBV29-1	-	CSVGPRGGGQYQETQYF
TRBJ2-1	TRBV6-5	-	CASAPVGYNEQFF
TRBJ1-5	TRBV6-2/TRBV6-3	medium-sized	CASSTGTDIGNQPQHF
TRBJ1-5	TRBV12-3/TRBV12-4	medium-sized	CASSVTMGNQPQHF
TRBJ2-1	TRBV7-2	-	CASSLATSGNEQFF
TRBJ1-5	TRBV10-2	-	CASSEEREVQPQHF
TRBJ2-3	TRBV7-2	-	CASMRNWVGSTDTQYF
TRBJ2-1	TRBV9	-	CASSVDGSRNNEQFF
TRBJ2-1	TRBV6-2/TRBV6-3	medium-sized	CASSYGSPYNEQFF
TRBJ1-2	TRBV29-1	medium-sized	CSVEDSPGPYGYTF
TRBJ1-4	TRBV12-3/TRBV12-4	medium-sized	CASSSDRLSSGEKLFF
TRBJ2-7	TRBV4-2	-	CASSYQASGVSSYEQYF
TRBJ2-7	TRBV20-1	-	CSARRFLGLADYEQYF
TRBJ2-7	TRBV20-1	-	CSASPRDRNLYEQYF
TRBJ1-2	TRBV9	-	CASSVGSSGSSGYGYTF
TRBJ2-7	TRBV5-4	-	CASSFDGSGGEQYF
TRBJ2-3	TRBV9	-	CASSALGGYGTDTQYF
TRBJ2-7	TRBV29-1	-	CSVEDLGYEQYF
TRBJ2-3	TRBV7-3	-	CASSPGQASTDTQYF
TRBJ2-7	TRBV11-2	-	CASSSGLAVYEQYF
TRBJ2-1	TRBV20-1	medium-sized	CSARDMASSYNEQFF
TRBJ1-2	TRBV12-3/TRBV12-4	-	CASSLTQGNYGYTF
TRBJ2-4	TRBV20-1	-	CSARVGGVAKNIQYF
TRBJ1-3	TRBV11-2	-	CASSARSYGNTIYF
TRBJ2-5	TRBV7-8	-	CASSSIGGPLETQYF
TRBJ1-2	TRBV3-1	medium-sized	CASSQKTGAHGYTF
TRBJ2-1	TRBV7-9	-	CASSLAERGPDQFF
TRBJ2-7	TRBV3-1	-	CASSQPGTVVYEQYF
TRBJ2-3	TRBV20-1	medium-sized	CSARGTGSGSPTDTQYF
TRBJ2-1	TRBV29-1	medium-sized	CSLKRQPDGTSGRTYNEQFF
TRBJ2-1	TRBV2	-	CASSAISPQGGEQFF
TRBJ2-3	TRBV6-5	-	CASSYRFVTDTQYF
TRBJ2-2	TRBV29-1	medium-sized	CSVELGYSLTPNTGELFF
TRBJ2-5	TRBV20-1	-	CSARFSSREEVETQYF
TRBJ2-1	TRBV29-1	-	CSVEVAGYNEQFF